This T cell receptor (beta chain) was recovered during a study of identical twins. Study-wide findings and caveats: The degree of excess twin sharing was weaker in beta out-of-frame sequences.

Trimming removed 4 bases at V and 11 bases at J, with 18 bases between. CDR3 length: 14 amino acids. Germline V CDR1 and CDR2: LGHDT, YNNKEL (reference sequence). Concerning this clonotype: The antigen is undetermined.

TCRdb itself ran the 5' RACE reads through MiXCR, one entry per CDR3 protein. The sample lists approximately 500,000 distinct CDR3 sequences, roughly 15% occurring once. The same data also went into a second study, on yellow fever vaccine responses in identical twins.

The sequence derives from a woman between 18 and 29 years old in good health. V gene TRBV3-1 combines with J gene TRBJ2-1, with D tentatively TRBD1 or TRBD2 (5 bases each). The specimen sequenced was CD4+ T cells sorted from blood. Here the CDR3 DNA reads TGTGCCAGCAGCCCCTCTCTCTTGCCGGGACAGCAGTTCTTC. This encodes CASSPSLLPGQQFF.